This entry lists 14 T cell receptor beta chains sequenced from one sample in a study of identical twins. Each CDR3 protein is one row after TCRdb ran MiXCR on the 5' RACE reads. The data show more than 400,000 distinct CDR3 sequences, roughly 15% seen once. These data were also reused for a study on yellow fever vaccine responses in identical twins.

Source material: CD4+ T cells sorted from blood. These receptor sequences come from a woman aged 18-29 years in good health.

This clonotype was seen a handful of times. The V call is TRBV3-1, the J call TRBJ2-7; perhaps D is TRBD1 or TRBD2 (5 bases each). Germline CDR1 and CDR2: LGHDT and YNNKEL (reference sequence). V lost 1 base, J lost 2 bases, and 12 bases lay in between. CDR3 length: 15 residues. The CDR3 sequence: CASSQVGRGTYEQYF. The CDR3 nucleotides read TGTGCCAGCAGCCAAGTGGGTCGGGGCACCTACGAGCAGTACTTC.

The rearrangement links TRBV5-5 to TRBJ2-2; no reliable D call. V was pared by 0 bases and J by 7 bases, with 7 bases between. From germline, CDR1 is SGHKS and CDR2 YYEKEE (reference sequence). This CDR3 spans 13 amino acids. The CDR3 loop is CASSLEHLGELFF. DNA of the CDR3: TGTGCCAGCAGCTTGGAACACCTCGGGGAGCTGTTTTTT. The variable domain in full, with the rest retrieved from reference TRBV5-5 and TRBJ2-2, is DAGVTQSPTHLIKTRGQQVTLRCSPISGHKSVSWYQQVLGQGPQFIFQYYEKEERGRGNFPDRFSARQFPNYSSELNVNALLLGDSALYLCASSLEHLGELFFGEGSRLTVL.

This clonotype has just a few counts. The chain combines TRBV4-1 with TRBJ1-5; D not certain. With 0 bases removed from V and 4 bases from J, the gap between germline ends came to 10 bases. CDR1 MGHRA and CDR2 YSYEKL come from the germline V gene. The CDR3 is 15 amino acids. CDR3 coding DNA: TGCGCCAGCAGCCAAGATATTTCCGAAAATCAGCCCCAGCATTTT. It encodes CASSQDISENQPQHF.

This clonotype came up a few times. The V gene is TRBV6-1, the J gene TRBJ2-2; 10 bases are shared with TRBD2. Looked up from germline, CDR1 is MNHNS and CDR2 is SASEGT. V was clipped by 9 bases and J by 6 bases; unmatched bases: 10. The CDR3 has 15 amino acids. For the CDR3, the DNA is TGTGCCAGTCAACCGACTAGCGGGTTAGCCGGGGAGCTGTTTTTT. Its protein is CASQPTSGLAGELFF.

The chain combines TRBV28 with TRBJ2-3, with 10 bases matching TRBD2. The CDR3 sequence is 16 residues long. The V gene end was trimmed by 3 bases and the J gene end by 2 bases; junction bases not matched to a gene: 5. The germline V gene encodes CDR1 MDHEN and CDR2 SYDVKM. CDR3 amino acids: CASSLELAGATDTQYF. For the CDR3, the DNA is TGTGCCAGCAGTTTGGAGCTAGCGGGAGCCACAGATACGCAGTATTTT. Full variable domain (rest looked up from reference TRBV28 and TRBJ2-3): DVKVTQSSRYLVKRTGEKVFLECVQDMDHENMFWYRQDPGLGLRLIYFSYDVKMKEKGDIPEGYSVSREKKERFSLILESASTNQTSMYLCASSLELAGATDTQYFGPGTRLTVL.

The CDR3 protein is CASSPTGGVGTDTQYF. As DNA, the CDR3 is TGTGCCAGCAGTCCAACAGGGGGAGTGGGCACAGATACGCAGTATTTT. This rearrangement joins TRBV6-1 to TRBJ2-3; 8 positions agree with TRBD1. V trimming: 5 bases; J trimming: 1 base; junction bases outside the gene matches: 8. The CDR3 consists of 16 residues. Germline values: CDR1 MNHNS, CDR2 SASEGT.

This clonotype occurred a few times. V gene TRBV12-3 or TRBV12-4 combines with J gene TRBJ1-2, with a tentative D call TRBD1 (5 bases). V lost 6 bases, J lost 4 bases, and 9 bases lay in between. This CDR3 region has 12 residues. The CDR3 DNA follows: TGTGCCAGCAGGAGTGACAGCTATGGCTACACCTTC. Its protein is CASRSDSYGYTF.

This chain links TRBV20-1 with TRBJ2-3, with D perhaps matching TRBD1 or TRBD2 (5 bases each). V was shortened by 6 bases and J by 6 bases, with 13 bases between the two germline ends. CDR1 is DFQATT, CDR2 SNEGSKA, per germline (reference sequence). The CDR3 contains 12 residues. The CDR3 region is CSARDPSDTQYF. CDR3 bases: TGCAGTGCCAGGGACCCCTCGGATACGCAGTATTTT.

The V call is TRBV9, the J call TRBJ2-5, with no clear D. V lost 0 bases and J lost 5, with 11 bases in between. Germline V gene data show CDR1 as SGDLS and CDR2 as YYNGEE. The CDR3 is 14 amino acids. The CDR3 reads CASSVGWALETQYF. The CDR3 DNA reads TGTGCCAGCAGCGTAGGGTGGGCGTTGGAGACCCAGTACTTC.

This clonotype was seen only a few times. The CDR3 here is CSAPLAGGPPDTQYF. DNA for the CDR3: TGCAGTGCCCCGTTAGCGGGAGGGCCCCCAGATACGCAGTATTTT. The chain combines TRBV20-1 with TRBJ2-3; 11 bases match TRBD2. This CDR3 is 15 amino acids long. Trimming cost V 6 bases and J 4 bases; bases outside gene matches: 9. Germline loops: CDR1 DFQATT, CDR2 SNEGSKA (reference sequence).

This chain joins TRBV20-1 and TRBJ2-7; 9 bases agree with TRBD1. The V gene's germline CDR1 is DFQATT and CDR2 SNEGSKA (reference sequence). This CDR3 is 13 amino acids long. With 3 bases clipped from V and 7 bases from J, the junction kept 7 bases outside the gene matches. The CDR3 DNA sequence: TGCAGTGCTAGCGAACAGGGGGCGGCAGAGCAGTACTTC. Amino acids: CSASEQGAAEQYF.

The CDR3 spells CASSRMGLAGGFYNEQFF. The CDR3 bases are TGTGCCAGCAGCCGAATGGGACTAGCGGGGGGCTTCTACAATGAGCAGTTCTTC. The chain joins TRBV11-1 to TRBJ2-1, with 15 positions matching TRBD2. V lost 5 bases, J lost 3 bases, and 8 bases stayed unmatched. CDR3 length: 18 residues. Germline V lookup: CDR1 SGHAT, CDR2 FQDESV (reference sequence).

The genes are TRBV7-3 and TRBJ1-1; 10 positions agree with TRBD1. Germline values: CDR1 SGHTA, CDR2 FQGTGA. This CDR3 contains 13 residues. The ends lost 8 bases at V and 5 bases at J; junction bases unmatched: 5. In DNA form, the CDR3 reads TGTGCCAGCGGCCGACAGGGGGCAACTGAAGCTTTCTTT. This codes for CASGRQGATEAFF.

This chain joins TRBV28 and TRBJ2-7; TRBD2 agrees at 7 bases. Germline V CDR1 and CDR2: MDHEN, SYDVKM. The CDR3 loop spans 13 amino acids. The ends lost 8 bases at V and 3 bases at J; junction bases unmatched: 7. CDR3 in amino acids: CASVRGDHYEQYF. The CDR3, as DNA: TGTGCCAGCGTTCGGGGGGACCACTACGAGCAGTACTTC. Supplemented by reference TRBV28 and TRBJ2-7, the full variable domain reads DVKVTQSSRYLVKRTGEKVFLECVQDMDHENMFWYRQDPGLGLRLIYFSYDVKMKEKGDIPEGYSVSREKKERFSLILESASTNQTSMYLCASVRGDHYEQYFGPGTRLTVT.